This T cell receptor (beta chain) was sequenced for a study of patients and donors after allogeneic stem cell transplantation. The J segment lost 4 bases and the V segment lost 2 bases, leaving 6 bases of the junction unmatched. The CDR3 is made up of 14 amino acids. The germline V gene has CDR1 SQVTM and CDR2 ANQGSEA. From the RT-PCR reads, TCRdb called clonotypes with MiXCR, one entry per CDR3 protein. The data contain approximately 200,000 distinct CDR3 sequences, more than 35% of them seen just once; the ten biggest clones take up around 35%. This sequence joins TRBV29-1 and TRBJ2-7; the match to TRBD1 covers 9 bases. The receptor's source is a human donor who was either an allogeneic HSCT recipient or a stem cell or donor lymphocyte infusion donor (not recorded which). It is not recorded whose cells these are; they may come from a transplant donor. Specimen: blood, either unsorted or a sorted T cell fraction (not recorded which). CDR3 loop: CSVELRDRAYEQYF. The CDR3, as DNA: TGCAGCGTTGAACTCCGGGACAGGGCGTACGAGCAGTACTTC.